Listed here are 2 T cell receptor beta chains from one sample, sequenced in a study of T cell responses to AZD1222 COVID-19 vaccine. Some clones are missing from TCRdb's copy, which holds only in-frame ones; the method was immunoSEQ multiplex PCR. The table shows about 120,000 clones, with over 75% occurring only once. Sample: peripheral blood, taken 28 days after the second dose of the MenACWY control vaccine. These receptor sequences come from an adult who received the MenACWY meningococcal vaccine as a control.

The rearrangement links TRBV10-3 to TRBJ1-2; 9 nucleotides align to TRBD1. The CDR3 loop spans 16 amino acids. J lost 3 bases, V lost 3 bases, and 8 bases had no gene match. CDR1 and CDR2 from the germline V gene are ENHRY and SYGVKD. CDR3 DNA: TGTGCCATCAGTGAAGCCGGACAGGGGCGGCACTATGGCTACACCTTC. This gives the protein CAISEAGQGRHYGYTF.

The chain joins TRBV6-5 to TRBJ2-2; possibly TRBD1 for D (5 bases). CDR1 MNHEY and CDR2 SVGAGI come from the germline V gene. The germline V and J ends were trimmed by 6 bases and 4 bases, with 12 bases remaining between them. The CDR3 runs 14 residues. The DNA for the CDR3 is TGTGCCAGCAGCCCCAGGGTTACCACCGGGGAGCTGTTTTTT. Translated: CASSPRVTTGELFF.